The 21 T cell receptor beta chains below come from one sample, sequenced in a study of T cell clonality in common variable immunodeficiency. TCRdb's copy holds only in-frame clones and misses some; the assay was immunoSEQ multiplex PCR. This sample has around 55,000 clones, each found more than once. The sequencing sample was made of peripheral blood mononuclear cells. These receptors originate from a person aged 18-69 years in good health.

This clone was recorded many times. The CDR3 is cut off 3 residues early in the read; its end comes from the germline J gene. The V gene is TRBV7-2, the J gene TRBJ2-5; 7 nucleotides align to TRBD1. Germline V gene lookup returns CDR1 SGHTA and CDR2 FQGNSA. This CDR3 contains 14 residues. The trim removed 2 bases at V and 3 bases at J, leaving 3 bases unmatched. The CDR3 loop reads CASSLRDREETQYF. Partial CDR3 DNA: TGTGCCAGCAGCTTACGCGACAGGGAAGAGACC.

This clone was recorded at least ten times. Read sequence stops 3 residues before the CDR3 end, and the germline J gene provides the missing end. In the same sample, other DNA sequences code for this CDR3. This chain links TRBV6-4 with TRBJ2-3; tentative D call: TRBD1 (6 bases). The V gene lost 2 bases and the J gene lost 1 base, with 7 bases spanning the gap. Germline assignment: CDR1 MRHNA and CDR2 SNTAGT. CDR3 length equals 14 residues. CDR3: CASSDGGGTDTQYF. The covered CDR3 bases are TGTGCCAGCAGTGACGGGGGCGGCACAGATACG.

At least ten counts were recorded for this clone. The CDR3 is cut off 3 residues early in the read; its end comes from the germline J gene. The chain has TRBV19 and TRBJ2-7; 10 nucleotides line up with TRBD1. J gave up 0 bases and V 1 base, and 0 bases lay outside the gene matches. The CDR3 runs to 15 residues. CDR1 is LNHDA, CDR2 SQIVND, per germline (reference sequence). The CDR3 bases that were read are TGTGCCAGTAGTATAGGGACAGGGGGCTCCTACGAG. Protein sequence: CASSIGTGGSYE. The CDR3 in its entirety is CASSIGTGGSYEQYF.

This clone was seen ten or more times. The read ends 3 residues shy of where the CDR3 ends; the end is completed using the germline J gene. This chain links TRBV19 with TRBJ2-5; 12 nucleotides agree with TRBD2. This CDR3 is 16 amino acids long. The J segment lost 5 bases and the V segment lost 2 bases, leaving 6 bases of the junction unmatched. Germline V lookup: CDR1 LNHDA, CDR2 SQIVND (reference sequence). The CDR3 spells CASSISLAGGGETQYF. CDR3 bases read: TGTGCCAGTAGTATAAGTCTAGCGGGAGGGGGGGAGACC.

The table lists this clone with many counts. The observed sequence ends 3 residues before the CDR3 terminus, with the missing tail filled in from the germline J gene. The chain couples TRBV5-6 to TRBJ2-3; 8 bases map to TRBD1. The CDR3 loop spans 12 amino acids. Germline values: CDR1 SGHDT, CDR2 YYEEEE. The CDR3 region is CASSMDRATQYF. The CDR3 DNA, read in part, is TGTGCCAGCAGCATGGACAGGGCAACG.

This clone was recorded at least ten times. The read comes to an end 3 residues before the CDR3 does, leaving the germline J gene to fill in the end. V and J are TRBV5-1 and TRBJ2-5, with TRBD1 matching over 7 bases. V lost 2 bases and J lost 1; bases outside the gene matches: 2. The CDR3 has 14 amino acids. Looked up from germline, CDR1 is SGHRS and CDR2 is YFSETQ. The CDR3 bases that were read are TGCGCCAGCAGCTTCCGACAGGGCCAAGAGACC. It codes for CASSFRQGQET. In full, the CDR3 reads CASSFRQGQETQYF.

This clone was observed at least ten times. The read finishes 3 residues shy of the CDR3 end, and the germline J gene is used to complete it. The gene calls are TRBV4-2 and TRBJ2-6, with TRBD1 matching over 7 bases. V was pared by 0 bases and J by 2 bases, with 1 base of the junction left unmatched. The germline CDR1 and CDR2 sequences are LGHNA and YNFKEQ. CDR3 length equals 16 residues. The CDR3 sequence: CASSQEGTAGANVLTF. CDR3 DNA (partial): TGTGCCAGCAGCCAAGAAGGGACAGCTGGGGCCAACGTC.

This clone was found a few times. The observed sequence ends 3 residues before the CDR3 terminus, with the missing tail filled in from the germline J gene. J is TRBJ2-7 and V is TRBV5-4; D unclear. V lost 0 bases and J 3 bases, leaving 4 bases between the germline ends. CDR1 is SGHNT and CDR2 is YYREEE in the germline V gene (reference sequence). The CDR3 covers 12 residues. CDR3 residues: CASSLGGYEQYF. CDR3 bases read: TGTGCCAGCAGCTTGGGAGGCTACGAG.

This clone was recorded many times. The CDR3 end is not reached by the read, which stops 3 residues before it; the germline J gene fills it in. The chain links TRBV13 to TRBJ2-7; TRBD1 is a possible D gene (6 bases). Trimming took off 6 bases at V and 3 bases at J, with 18 bases between the two ends. CDR1 and CDR2 (germline): PRHDT, FYEKMQ (reference sequence). CDR3 size: 15 residues. The CDR3 DNA, read in part, is TGTGCCAGCAGTCGAAGAGGACAGACCTTCTACGAG. Its protein is CASSRRGQTFYE. The CDR3 in its entirety is CASSRRGQTFYEQYF.

There are many counts of this clone. The observed sequence ends 3 residues before the CDR3 terminus, with the missing tail filled in from the germline J gene. V is TRBV5-1 and J is TRBJ2-3; possible D gene TRBD1, 5 bases. V was shortened by 7 bases and J by 5 bases, with 17 bases between the two germline ends. CDR1 and CDR2 from the germline V gene are SGHRS and YFSETQ. The CDR3 is made up of 14 amino acids. The CDR3 is CASRQGYQGDTQYF. The covered CDR3 bases are TGCGCCAGCCGTCAAGGTTACCAGGGAGATACG.

This clone was seen only a few times. The read gets to within 3 residues of the CDR3 end, and the germline J gene fills in the rest. This chain links TRBV7-9 with TRBJ1-6; D possibly corresponds to TRBD1 (5 bases). Germline V lookup: CDR1 SEHNR, CDR2 FQNEAQ (reference sequence). The CDR3 spans 14 residues. V lost 5 bases and J 6 bases, leaving 11 bases between the germline ends. The CDR3 sequence is CASSQWTLNSPLHF. The CDR3 DNA, read in part, is TGTGCCAGCAGCCAATGGACACTTAATTCACCC.

This clone was counted many times. The read falls 3 residues short of the CDR3 end, and the missing part is taken from the germline J gene. The V and J genes are TRBV12-3 or TRBV12-4 and TRBJ2-5, with a possible D match to TRBD1 (5 bases). CDR3 size: 16 residues. Trimming stripped 3 bases from V and 5 bases from J, with 19 bases between. CDR3 bases read: TGTGCCAGCAGTTTTTGGGGCGGCCACTTGGGGGAGACC. Translation: CASSFWGGHLGET. The whole CDR3 reads CASSFWGGHLGETQYF.

As regards this clone: The read finishes 3 residues shy of the CDR3 end, and the germline J gene is used to complete it. The chain employs TRBV7-8 and TRBJ1-1; tentatively, D is TRBD1 (6 bases). V was shortened by 5 bases and J by 6 bases, with 19 bases between the two germline ends. CDR3 size: 15 residues. The germline CDR1 and CDR2 sequences are SGHVS and FQNEAQ. The sequenced CDR3 bases are TGTGCCAGCAGCCTAGGGGGTGGCGGGGGGGCTGAA. This translates into CASSLGGGGGAE. The whole CDR3 region reads CASSLGGGGGAEAFF.

This clone was counted many times. The read stops 3 residues short of the end of the CDR3; the missing end is completed from the germline J gene. The chain employs TRBV20-1 and TRBJ2-1; perhaps TRBD1 as D (6 bases). This CDR3 spans 15 amino acids. Trimming left V 6 bases short and J 4 bases short, with 19 bases between. Germline CDR1 and CDR2: DFQATT and SNEGSKA (reference sequence). CDR3 in amino acids: CSAATGTQIYNEQFF. The sequenced CDR3 bases are TGCAGTGCAGCAACCGGGACACAAATTTACAATGAG.

The table lists this clone with many counts. The CDR3 extends 3 residues past the end of the read, so its final part is completed from the germline J gene. The chain has TRBV19 and TRBJ2-3; D remains ambiguous. CDR3 length equals 14 residues. The V end lost 5 bases, the J end lost 4 bases, and 13 bases lay between the germline ends. From germline, CDR1 is LNHDA and CDR2 SQIVND (reference sequence). The CDR3 reads CASSFERVADTQYF. CDR3 bases read: TGTGCCAGTAGTTTTGAAAGGGTTGCAGATACG.

Comment on this clone: Read sequence stops 3 residues before the CDR3 end, and the germline J gene provides the missing end. V is TRBV20-1 and J is TRBJ1-5, with D possibly matching TRBD1 (5 bases). The germline V gene encodes CDR1 DFQATT and CDR2 SNEGSKA (reference sequence). Trimming cost V 2 bases and J 9 bases, with 14 bases left between them. The CDR3 contains 13 residues. The DNA read from the CDR3 is TGCAGTGCTAGACAGGGAGGGGTCGGGCCC. This sequence encodes CSARQGGVGP. The whole CDR3 region reads CSARQGGVGPQHF.

With respect to this clone: The CDR3 end lies 3 residues beyond the end of the read and is filled in from the germline J gene. The chain combines TRBV10-2 with TRBJ1-5; 7 bases fit TRBD1. Trimming took 4 bases from V and 1 from J; bases not matched to a gene: 1. In germline, CDR1 is WSHSY, CDR2 SAAADI. This CDR3 comprises 14 residues. The covered CDR3 bases are TGCGCCAGCAGTGGACAGGGCAGCAATCAGCCC. Its protein product is CASSGQGSNQP. The whole CDR3 reads CASSGQGSNQPQHF.

The table lists this clone with many counts. The read terminates 3 residues before the CDR3 end, so the remaining end is supplied by the germline J gene. The V and J genes are TRBV13 and TRBJ2-2; D unclear. Germline V gene sequence: CDR1 PRHDT, CDR2 FYEKMQ (reference sequence). There are 18 residues in the CDR3. Trimming pared 8 bases from V and 1 base from J, leaving 23 bases between. CDR3 sequence reads: CASQIRHRREQNTGELFF. The CDR3 bases that were read are TGTGCCAGCCAAATCCGACACCGACGTGAACAGAACACCGGGGAG.

This clone was counted between two and nine times. CDR3: CASSLGLLYGQYF. Incomplete CDR3 DNA: TGTGCCAGCAGCTTAGGACTCCTCTATGGT. The chain joins TRBV7-9 to TRBJ2-4; D call uncertain. The sequenced fragment ends 3 residues before the CDR3 boundary, so the rest is inferred from the germline J gene. CDR1 is SEHNR and CDR2 is FQNEAQ in the germline V gene (reference sequence). The CDR3 is made up of 13 amino acids.

At least ten counts were recorded for this clone. Sequencing ends 3 residues short of the CDR3 end; the germline J gene provides the rest. The V and J genes are TRBV20-1 and TRBJ1-5, with a tentative D call TRBD1 (5 bases). The CDR3 spans 12 residues. Germline loops: CDR1 DFQATT, CDR2 SNEGSKA (reference sequence). Trimming removed 6 bases at V and 0 bases at J, with 6 bases between. CDR3: CSARGSNQPQHF. CDR3 bases read: TGCAGTGCGAGGGGTAGCAATCAGCCC.

This clone was detected ten times or more. Read data end 3 residues before the CDR3 end; the end is taken from the germline J gene. The chain recombines TRBV20-1 with TRBJ1-6; the match to TRBD1 covers 7 bases. After removal of 5 bases from V and 8 bases from J, the junction contained 15 bases not matched to a gene. Per the germline V gene, CDR1 is DFQATT and CDR2 is SNEGSKA (reference sequence). The CDR3 runs to 16 residues. The part of the CDR3 DNA that was read is TGCAGTGCTTCCCAGGGCGGAGGGGGCGCTCATTCACCC. Protein: CSASQGGGGAHSP. The CDR3 as a whole reads CSASQGGGGAHSPLHF.